Listed below are T cell receptor beta chains from one sample, sequenced in a study of T cell responses to AZD1222 COVID-19 vaccine. Measured with immunoSEQ multiplex PCR; TCRdb has only the in-frame clones, and not every one. This sample has about 56,000 clones; approximately 80% occur once, and the top ten carry around 5%. The sample consisted of peripheral blood, taken 28 days after the second AZD1222 dose. Source of these receptors: an adult who received the AZD1222 COVID-19 vaccine. CDR3s leave out the opening cysteine and the closing phenylalanine or tryptophan. A D gene is named only where the DNA matches it firmly.

d_call j_call cdr3_length v_call cdr3_aa
TRBD2 TRBJ2-7 14 TRBV11-1 ASSFGGSLSSYEQY
TRBD1 TRBJ1-2 16 TRBV28 ASSSNRFRDRGNYGYT
- TRBJ1-1 13 TRBV19 ASSIPRALNTEAF
- TRBJ1-2 15 TRBV4-2 ASSQDGSAAVNYGYT
- TRBJ2-6 11 TRBV24-1 AIGISGANVLT
TRBD1 TRBJ2-7 12 TRBV6-2/TRBV6-3 ASSQDRIFHEQY
TRBD1 TRBJ2-1 12 TRBV7-3 ASSFSTGVNEQF
- TRBJ1-1 12 TRBV5-1 ASSPRVENTEAF
- TRBJ1-5 13 TRBV7-8 ASQRGAVGNQPQH
- TRBJ1-5 13 TRBV6-1 ASSEAGGYNQPQH
TRBD2 TRBJ2-1 13 TRBV7-2 ASSLGAGGPKGQF
TRBD2 TRBJ2-1 12 TRBV5-5 ASSFGTSNNEQF
- TRBJ1-5 13 TRBV19 ASSGPTAVNQPQH
- TRBJ1-4 14 TRBV7-2 ASSSGDTLPNEKLF
- TRBJ2-7 12 TRBV6-2/TRBV6-3 ASSYSTEGYEQY
- TRBJ1-5 13 TRBV6-1 ASSDTRHSNQPQH
- TRBJ2-1 12 TRBV6-2/TRBV6-3 ASSSELYYNEQF
- TRBJ1-6 10 TRBV12-3/TRBV12-4 ASSLLPQPLH
- TRBJ1-3 12 TRBV5-1 ASSSGAQGNTIY
TRBD2 TRBJ2-5 14 TRBV28 ASTRAGRGIGETQY
- TRBJ1-6 12 TRBV7-2 ASSLGPYNSPLH
- TRBJ2-1 13 TRBV2 ASRTVGGNNNEQF
- TRBJ1-2 13 TRBV5-8 ASSRPGRAIWGYT
TRBD1 TRBJ1-2 13 TRBV7-8 ASSPDRQLLNGYT
TRBD1 TRBJ2-5 11 TRBV19 ASSSGTVETQY
- TRBJ1-5 13 TRBV6-5 ASSYSMSVNQPQH